Given below is one TCR beta chain in context. Its antigen has not been determined. Base qualities are not recorded, but no much larger clone differs from it by a single base. Participants in the prospective study were enrolled through a virtual design, were aged about 18 to 90 years, and lived in roughly 24 United States geographic areas. Cohort assignment in the prospective study relied on participant-reported clinical history from a screening survey and a study questionnaire. Exposed participants were defined as having been in contact with someone with a PCR-confirmed or clinician-diagnosed COVID-19 case within 2 weeks of study entry. Each participant in the prospective study had whole blood, serum and a nasopharyngeal or oropharyngeal swab collected by mobile phlebotomists. Additional blood draws and questionnaires over an approximately 2-month period could optionally be provided by prospective study participants. Blood samples from the prospective study were shipped frozen or at room temperature prior to DNA extraction.

TCRbeta CDR3 regions were amplified from genomic DNA using the immunoSEQ Assay, a bias-controlled multiplex PCR. The authors processed their data as follows. The number of nucleated cells in each sample was estimated from the amplification of reference gene primers within the assay. Sequence reads were collapsed and filtered to measure the absolute abundance of every unique TCRbeta CDR3 rearrangement. Productive Simpson clonality was computed per sample as the square root of Simpson's diversity index over productive rearrangements. TCRdb took over this immuneACCESS table, retaining in-frame rearrangements with V and J assigned. Such tables are incomplete; in checked studies, under half of the missing clones stem from an unresolved V gene, and the remainder is unexplained. V and J calls and clone size are those listed in that table; D and trimming were worked out from the DNA. The sample contains around 200,000 clones, 80% to 90% of them found a single time. The top ten clones comprise around 4% of the sample.

Looking up the germline V gene yields CDR1 MDHEN and CDR2 SYDVKM. Its CDR3 holds 13 amino acids, cysteine through phenylalanine. The DNA shown is the 39-base CDR3, in frame from base 1. Between the V and J ends, shortened by 4 bases and 7 bases respectively, the junction contains 11 bases. This entry comes from a study of blood T cell repertoires in COVID-19 (dated by TCRdb to 2019 to 2021). Context from the whole study: Samples covering the acute and convalescent phases of COVID-19 were provided by collaborators in the United States, Italy and Spain. Samples were obtained from the ongoing ImmuneRACE study (first 160 participants) and from 1,254 subjects provided by 6 global collaborators. Where available, HLA class I and class II types were obtained from metadata supplied by the sample provider rather than from assay-based typing. The material from the prospective study consisted of cDNA or gDNA derived from T cells, B-cell-depleted T cells, or PBMCs. Deeply sampled blood TCRbeta repertoires from subjects exposed to, actively infected with, or recovered from COVID-19 were included in the dataset. The repertoires were released in a freely available public database meant as a resource for research on the immune response to SARS-CoV-2. Nearly every sample came with metadata listing a de-identified subject ID, COVID-19 status, age in years and sex.

The research as a whole found: The amount of clinical and demographic metadata varied by source and participant and was provided uncurated.

The TCR comes from a woman aged 25 to 39 who had been exposed to COVID-19. Input material: PBMCs or T cells enriched from blood (not recorded which). In this chain, TRBV28 is recombined with TRBJ1-5; D gene: possibly TRBD1, on 6 matching bases. The nucleotide sequence reads as follows: TGTGCCAGCAGTTCGTACAGGGACCAGCCCCAGCATTTT. Translation gives CASSSYRDQPQHF.